This passage covers 8 T cell receptor beta chains from one sample sequenced in a study of shared clonotypes between healthy human individuals. CD45RO-negative CD8 cells positively selected for CCR7 made up the naive population, which excluded terminally differentiated effector memory CD45RA+ cells. Some clones are missing from TCRdb's copy, which holds only in-frame ones; the method was immunoSEQ multiplex PCR. The table records hundreds of thousands of clones, about 90% of them present only once. The sequenced sample consisted of naive CD8+ T cells sorted from blood. The receptors here all came from a man aged 25-45 years in good health.

J is TRBJ2-2 and V is TRBV4-1, with a weak D call TRBD2 (6 bases). The CDR3 has 14 residues. CDR1 and CDR2 (germline): MGHRA, YSYEKL. Trimming cost V 4 bases and J 5 bases, with 11 bases left between them. For the CDR3, the DNA is TGCGCCAGCAGCCGAAGCGCGGGGACCGGGGAGCTGTTTTTT. Translation gives CASSRSAGTGELFF.

The CDR3 nucleotides read TGCAGCGTTGTTGACACCGGGGAGCTGTTTTTT. Encoded protein: CSVVDTGELFF. This rearrangement joins TRBV29-1 to TRBJ2-2; D gene ambiguous. The CDR3 totals 11 residues. Germline lookup yields CDR1 SQVTM and CDR2 ANQGSEA. Trimming left V 4 bases short and J 3 bases short, with 3 bases between.

This chain connects TRBV5-1 to TRBJ2-5; the D gene is possibly TRBD1 (6 bases). V lost 3 bases to trimming and J lost 1 base, with 19 bases between them. Per the germline V gene, CDR1 is SGHRS and CDR2 is YFSETQ. The CDR3 is 17 amino acids. Written as DNA, the CDR3 is TGCGCCAGCAGCTCGCCCCTCCCCGTGGACAGCCAAGAGACCCAGTACTTC. Amino acids: CASSSPLPVDSQETQYF.

CDR3 region: CASSLLAFNEQFF. The CDR3 DNA reads TGTGCCAGCAGCCTTCTAGCCTTCAATGAGCAGTTCTTC. The chain carries TRBV4-2 and TRBJ2-1; the D gene is possibly TRBD2 (5 bases). CDR1 LGHNA and CDR2 YNFKEQ come from the germline V gene. The CDR3 is made up of 13 amino acids. Trimming shortened V by 4 bases and J by 6 bases, and 10 bases separated the two germline ends.

The chain is built from TRBV2 and TRBJ1-1; TRBD1 is a possible D gene (5 bases). The CDR3 runs to 18 residues. V was pared by 3 bases and J by 1 base, with 21 bases between. CDR1 SNHLY and CDR2 FYNNEI come from the germline V gene. The CDR3 sequence: CASSDPFILEGENTEAFF. The CDR3 nucleotides are TGTGCCAGCAGTGACCCGTTCATTTTGGAAGGGGAGAACACTGAAGCTTTCTTT. Filled out from reference TRBV2 and TRBJ1-1, the complete variable domain reads EPEVTQTPSHQVTQMGQEVILRCVPISNHLYFYWYRQILGQKVEFLVSFYNNEISEKSEIFDDQFSVERPDGSNFTLKIRSTKLEDSAMYFCASSDPFILEGENTEAFFGQGTRLTVV.

The rearrangement joins TRBV11-3 to TRBJ2-1, with TRBD2 matching over 9 bases. V was pared by 4 bases and J by 2 bases, with 3 bases of the junction left unmatched. Germline loops: CDR1 SGHNT, CDR2 YENEEA. The CDR3 runs to 15 residues. CDR3 loop: CASSSWTSAYNEQFF. The DNA for the CDR3 is TGTGCCAGCAGCTCTTGGACTAGCGCCTACAATGAGCAGTTCTTC.

This clone was observed once. This CDR3 is CASSKPGQGAIYEQYF. In nucleotides, the CDR3 is TGTGCCAGCAGCAAACCGGGACAGGGAGCGATCTACGAGCAGTACTTC. The chain links TRBV28 to TRBJ2-7, with TRBD1 matching 9 bases. In germline, CDR1 is MDHEN, CDR2 SYDVKM. J was trimmed by 3 bases and V by 6 bases; bases with no gene match: 12. The CDR3 is 16 amino acids.

The chain links TRBV27 to TRBJ2-2; D is ambiguous. The CDR3 consists of 14 residues. Germline V gene data show CDR1 as MNHEY and CDR2 as SMNVEV (reference sequence). The ends were cut back, 4 bases at V and 4 bases at J, with 10 bases in the middle. The CDR3 sequence is CASSSSGLTGELFF. DNA of the CDR3: TGTGCCAGCAGTTCCTCGGGCCTCACCGGGGAGCTGTTTTTT.